This T cell receptor beta chain comes out of a study of radiotherapy plus CTLA-4 blockade in lung cancer. Overall study context: An objective response was seen in roughly a sixth of patients, and disease control in roughly 28%.

Receiving focal radiation plus CTLA-4 blockade with ipilimumab were patients who had chemo-refractory metastatic non-small-cell lung cancer. To note about this clone: Antigen: not known.

The study, taken as a whole, reports: TCR clones from tumors expanded in blood after radiotherapy plus ipilimumab.

TCRdb's table, derived via immunoSEQ multiplex PCR, lists solely in-frame clones and lacks some. Of 60,000 to 75,000 clones in the sample, around 69% were seen once. The TCR originated in a human donor with non-small cell lung cancer whose response to radiotherapy plus ipilimumab could not be evaluated. Some clones in this sample may be carry-over from other donors' samples. Specimen: peripheral blood, collected from a patient treated with radiotherapy plus ipilimumab.

In DNA, the CDR3 is TGTGCCAGCAGCCTCGGGACAGGGGGTTCACCCCTCCACTTT. Translated: CASSLGTGGSPLHF. The V call is TRBV7-2, the J call TRBJ1-6; 11 bases match TRBD1. Germline trimming cut 5 bases from V and 9 bases from J; bases unmatched to any gene: 3. Germline CDR1 and CDR2: SGHTA and FQGNSA. This CDR3 has 14 amino acids.